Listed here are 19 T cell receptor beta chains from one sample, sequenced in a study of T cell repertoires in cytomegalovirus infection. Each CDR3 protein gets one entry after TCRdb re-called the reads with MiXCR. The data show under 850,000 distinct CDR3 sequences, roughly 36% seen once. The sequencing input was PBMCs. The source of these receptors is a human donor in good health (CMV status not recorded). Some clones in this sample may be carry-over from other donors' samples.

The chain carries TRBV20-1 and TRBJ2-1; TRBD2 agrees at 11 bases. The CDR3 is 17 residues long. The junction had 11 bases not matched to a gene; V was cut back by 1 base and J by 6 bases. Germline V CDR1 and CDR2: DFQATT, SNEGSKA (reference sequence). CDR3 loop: CSARAGFTSGSSNEQFF. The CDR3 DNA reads TGCAGTGCTAGAGCCGGCTTCACTAGCGGGAGTAGCAATGAGCAGTTCTTC.

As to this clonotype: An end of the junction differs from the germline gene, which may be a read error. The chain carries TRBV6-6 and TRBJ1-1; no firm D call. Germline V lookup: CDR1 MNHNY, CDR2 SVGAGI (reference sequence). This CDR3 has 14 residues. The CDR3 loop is CASSYAILGTEALF. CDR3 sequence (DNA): TGTGCCAGCAGTTACGCCATCCTCGGTACTGAAGCTTTATTT.

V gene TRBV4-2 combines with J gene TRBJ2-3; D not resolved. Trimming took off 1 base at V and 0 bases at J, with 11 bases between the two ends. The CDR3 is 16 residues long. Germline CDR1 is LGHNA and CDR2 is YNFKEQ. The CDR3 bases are TGTGCCAGCAGCCAAGGTCTCGGAATAAGCACAGATACGCAGTATTTT. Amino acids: CASSQGLGISTDTQYF.

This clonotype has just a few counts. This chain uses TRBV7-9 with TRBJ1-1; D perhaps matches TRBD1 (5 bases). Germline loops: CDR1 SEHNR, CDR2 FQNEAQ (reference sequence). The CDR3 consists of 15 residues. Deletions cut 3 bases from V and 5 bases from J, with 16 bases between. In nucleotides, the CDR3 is TGTGCCAGCAGCTTGGACACGGGTGCCAGGACTGAAGCTTTCTTT. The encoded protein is CASSLDTGARTEAFF.

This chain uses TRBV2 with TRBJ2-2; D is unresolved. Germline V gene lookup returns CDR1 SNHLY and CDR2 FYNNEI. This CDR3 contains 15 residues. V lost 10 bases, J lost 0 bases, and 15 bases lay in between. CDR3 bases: TGTGCCACCACCCCCCCCGGCACGAACACCGGGGAGCTGTTTTTT. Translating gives CATTPPGTNTGELFF.

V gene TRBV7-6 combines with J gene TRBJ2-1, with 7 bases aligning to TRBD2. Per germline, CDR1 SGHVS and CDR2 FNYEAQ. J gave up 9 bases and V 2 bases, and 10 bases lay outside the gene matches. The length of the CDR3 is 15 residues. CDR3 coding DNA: TGTGCCAGCAGCTTACTCGCGGGAGCGGTTAGTGAGCAGTTCTTC. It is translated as CASSLLAGAVSEQFF.

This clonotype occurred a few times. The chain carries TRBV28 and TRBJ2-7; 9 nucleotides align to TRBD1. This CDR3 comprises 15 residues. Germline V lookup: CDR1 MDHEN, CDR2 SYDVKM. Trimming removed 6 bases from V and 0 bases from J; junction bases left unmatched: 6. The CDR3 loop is CASSPLGQGSYEQYF. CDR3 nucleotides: TGTGCCAGCAGCCCCCTGGGACAGGGCTCCTACGAGCAGTACTTC.

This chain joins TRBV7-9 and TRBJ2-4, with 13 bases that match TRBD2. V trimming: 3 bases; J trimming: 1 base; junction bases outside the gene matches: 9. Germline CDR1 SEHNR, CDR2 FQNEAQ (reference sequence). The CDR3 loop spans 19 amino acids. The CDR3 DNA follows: TGTGCCAGCAGCTTTAGGAGCGGGACTAGCGGGGTCGCCAAAAACATTCAGTACTTC. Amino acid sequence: CASSFRSGTSGVAKNIQYF.

CDR3 sequence (DNA): TGTGCCATCAGTGATCCCGGACAGGGGGCACGTGAAAAACTGTTTTTT. Amino acid sequence: CAISDPGQGAREKLFF. The chain uses TRBV10-3 and TRBJ1-4; 11 nucleotides agree with TRBD1. Germline CDR1 and CDR2: ENHRY and SYGVKD. This CDR3 contains 16 residues. With V trimmed by 3 bases and J by 7 bases, 7 bases remained unmatched.

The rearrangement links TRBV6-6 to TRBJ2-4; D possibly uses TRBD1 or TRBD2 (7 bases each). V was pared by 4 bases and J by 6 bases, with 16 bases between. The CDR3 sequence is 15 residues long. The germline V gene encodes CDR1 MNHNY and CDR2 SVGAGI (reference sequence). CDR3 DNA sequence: TGTGCCAGCAGTTTGGGAGGGACAGTTCGAAACATTCAGTACTTC. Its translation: CASSLGGTVRNIQYF.

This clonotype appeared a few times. The CDR3 nucleotides are TGTGCCATCAGTGAAAACGGGGACGGGCACTATGGCTACACCTTC. Amino acids: CAISENGDGHYGYTF. This chain connects TRBV10-3 to TRBJ1-2; D perhaps matches TRBD1 (5 bases). V was clipped by 3 bases and J by 3 bases, with 14 bases between them. Germline CDR1 reads ENHRY; CDR2 reads SYGVKD. The CDR3 extends over 15 amino acids.

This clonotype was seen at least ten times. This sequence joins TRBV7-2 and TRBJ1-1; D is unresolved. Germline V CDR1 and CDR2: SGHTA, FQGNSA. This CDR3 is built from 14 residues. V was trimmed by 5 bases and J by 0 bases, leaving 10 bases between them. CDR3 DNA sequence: TGTGCCAGCAGCGCTGGACGGATGAACACTGAAGCTTTCTTT. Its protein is CASSAGRMNTEAFF.

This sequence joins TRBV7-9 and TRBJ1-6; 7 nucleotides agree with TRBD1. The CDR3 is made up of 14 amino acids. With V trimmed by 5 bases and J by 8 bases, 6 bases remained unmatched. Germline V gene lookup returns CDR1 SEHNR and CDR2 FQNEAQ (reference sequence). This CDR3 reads CASSPRGGDSPLHF. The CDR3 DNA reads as TGTGCCAGCAGCCCCAGGGGGGGCGATTCACCCCTCCACTTT. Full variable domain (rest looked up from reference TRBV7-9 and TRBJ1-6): DTGVSQNPRHKITKRGQNVTFRCDPISEHNRLYWYRQTLGQGPEFLTYFQNEAQLEKSRLLSDRFSAERPKGSFSTLEIQRTEQGDSAMYLCASSPRGGDSPLHFGNGTRLTVT.

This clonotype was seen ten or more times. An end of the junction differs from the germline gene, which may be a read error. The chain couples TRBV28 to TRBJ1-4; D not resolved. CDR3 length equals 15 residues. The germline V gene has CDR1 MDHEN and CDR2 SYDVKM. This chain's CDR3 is CASSLSGATNEKLFF. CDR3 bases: TGTGCCAGCAGCTTATCGGGTGCAACTAATGAAAAACTGTTTTTT.

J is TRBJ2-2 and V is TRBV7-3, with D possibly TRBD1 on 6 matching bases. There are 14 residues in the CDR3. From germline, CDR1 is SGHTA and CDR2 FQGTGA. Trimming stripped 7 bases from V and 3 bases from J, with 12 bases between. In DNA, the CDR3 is TGTGCCAGCATCGAGGACAGTGACACCGGGGAGCTGTTTTTT. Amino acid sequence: CASIEDSDTGELFF. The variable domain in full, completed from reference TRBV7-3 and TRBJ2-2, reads GAGVSQTPSNKVTEKGKYVELRCDPISGHTALYWYRQSLGQGPEFLIYFQGTGAADDSGLPNDRFFAVRPEGSVSTLKIQRTERGDSAVYLCASIEDSDTGELFFGEGSRLTVL.

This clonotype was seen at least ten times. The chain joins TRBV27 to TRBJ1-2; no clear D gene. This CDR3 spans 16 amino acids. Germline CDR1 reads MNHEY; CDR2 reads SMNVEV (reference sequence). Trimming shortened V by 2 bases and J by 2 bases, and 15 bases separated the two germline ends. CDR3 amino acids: CASSLTPSVANYGYTF. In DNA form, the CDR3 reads TGTGCCAGCAGTTTAACTCCTAGTGTGGCGAACTATGGCTACACCTTC.

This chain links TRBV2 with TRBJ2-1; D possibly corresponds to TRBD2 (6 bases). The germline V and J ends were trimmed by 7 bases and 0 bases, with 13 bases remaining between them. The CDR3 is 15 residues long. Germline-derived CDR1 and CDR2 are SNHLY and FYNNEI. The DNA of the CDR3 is TGTGCCAGCAAGGCGGGGCCGAGCTCCTACAATGAGCAGTTCTTC. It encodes CASKAGPSSYNEQFF. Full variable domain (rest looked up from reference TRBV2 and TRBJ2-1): EPEVTQTPSHQVTQMGQEVILRCVPISNHLYFYWYRQILGQKVEFLVSFYNNEISEKSEIFDDQFSVERPDGSNFTLKIRSTKLEDSAMYFCASKAGPSSYNEQFFGPGTRLTVL.

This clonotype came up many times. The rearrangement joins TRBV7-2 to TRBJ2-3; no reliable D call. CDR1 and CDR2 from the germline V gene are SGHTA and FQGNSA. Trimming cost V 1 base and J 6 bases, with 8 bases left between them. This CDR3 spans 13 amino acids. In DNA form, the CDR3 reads TGTGCCAGCAGCTTAGTTCCCGGGGATACGCAGTATTTT. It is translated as CASSLVPGDTQYF.

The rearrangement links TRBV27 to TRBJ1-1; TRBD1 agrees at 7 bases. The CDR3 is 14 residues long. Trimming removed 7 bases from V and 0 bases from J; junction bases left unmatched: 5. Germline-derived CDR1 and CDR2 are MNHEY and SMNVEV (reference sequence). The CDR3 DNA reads TGTGCCAGCATCCCAGGGGGGCTGAACACTGAAGCTTTCTTT. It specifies CASIPGGLNTEAFF.